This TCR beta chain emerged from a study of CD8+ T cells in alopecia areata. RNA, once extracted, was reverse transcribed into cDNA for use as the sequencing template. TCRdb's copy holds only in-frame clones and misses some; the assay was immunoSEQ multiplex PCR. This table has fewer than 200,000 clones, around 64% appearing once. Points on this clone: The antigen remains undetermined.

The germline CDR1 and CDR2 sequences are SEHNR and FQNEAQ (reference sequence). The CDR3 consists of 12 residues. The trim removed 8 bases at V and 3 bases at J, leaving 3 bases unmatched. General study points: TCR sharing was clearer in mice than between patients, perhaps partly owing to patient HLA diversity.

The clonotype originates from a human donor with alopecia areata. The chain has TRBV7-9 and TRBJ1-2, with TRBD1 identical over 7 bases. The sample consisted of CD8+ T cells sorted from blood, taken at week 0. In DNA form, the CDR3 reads TGTGCCAGCGGGGACAGAGACTATGGCTACACCTTC. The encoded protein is CASGDRDYGYTF.